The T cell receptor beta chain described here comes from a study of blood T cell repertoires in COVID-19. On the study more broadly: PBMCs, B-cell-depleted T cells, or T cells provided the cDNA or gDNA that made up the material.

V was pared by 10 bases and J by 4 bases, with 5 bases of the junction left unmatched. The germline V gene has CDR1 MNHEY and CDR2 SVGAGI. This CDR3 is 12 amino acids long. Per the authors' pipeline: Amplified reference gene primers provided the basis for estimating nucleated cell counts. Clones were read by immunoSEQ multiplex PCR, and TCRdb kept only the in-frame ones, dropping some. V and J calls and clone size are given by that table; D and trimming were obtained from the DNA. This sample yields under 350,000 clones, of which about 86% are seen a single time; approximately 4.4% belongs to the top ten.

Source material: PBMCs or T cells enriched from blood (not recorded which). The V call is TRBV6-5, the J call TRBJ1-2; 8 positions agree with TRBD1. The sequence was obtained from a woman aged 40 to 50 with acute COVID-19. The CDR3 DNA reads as TGTGCCACAGGGGGCGCGGGCTATGGCTACACCTTC. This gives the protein CATGGAGYGYTF.